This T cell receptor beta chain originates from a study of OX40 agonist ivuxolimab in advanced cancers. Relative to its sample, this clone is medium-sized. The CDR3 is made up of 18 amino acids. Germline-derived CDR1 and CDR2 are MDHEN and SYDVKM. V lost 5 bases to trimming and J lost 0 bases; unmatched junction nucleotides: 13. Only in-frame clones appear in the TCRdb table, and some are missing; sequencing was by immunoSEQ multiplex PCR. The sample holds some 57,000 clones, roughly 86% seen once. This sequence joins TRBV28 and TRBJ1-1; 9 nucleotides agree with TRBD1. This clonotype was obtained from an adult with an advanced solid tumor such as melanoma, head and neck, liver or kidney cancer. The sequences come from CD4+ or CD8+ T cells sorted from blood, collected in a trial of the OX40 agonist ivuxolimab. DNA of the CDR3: TGTGCCAGCAGTCCGTACAGGGGGCTCCAAAGTATGAACACTGAAGCTTTCTTT. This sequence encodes CASSPYRGLQSMNTEAFF.